These 6 T cell receptor beta chains came from one sample sequenced in a study of CD8+ T cells in alopecia areata. It was cDNA, reverse transcribed from extracted RNA, that served as the sequencing template. The protocol was immunoSEQ multiplex PCR, while the TCRdb copy is restricted to in-frame clones and leaves out a portion. The repertoire holds some 120,000 clones, 50% to 75% seen once, with approximately 12% in the top ten. Treatment defined: oral pan-JAK inhibitor, 5-10 mg twice daily. Sequencing used CD8+ T cells sorted from blood, obtained at week 24, from a patient treated with tofacitinib. The receptors derive from a human donor with alopecia areata.

The rearrangement links TRBV6-1 to TRBJ2-7, with D hard to call. The germline V gene has CDR1 MNHNS and CDR2 SASEGT. V lost 10 bases and J 6 bases, leaving 16 bases between the germline ends. CDR3 size: 12 residues. The CDR3 nucleotides are TGTGCCACAAGGGCTTTAAGGAGCGAGCAGTACTTC. This translates into CATRALRSEQYF.

V and J are TRBV11-2 and TRBJ2-3; D gene ambiguous. CDR1 is SGHAT, CDR2 FQNNGV, per germline. V gave up 1 base and J gave up 4 bases, with 12 bases separating them. This CDR3 contains 15 residues. CDR3 coding DNA: TGTGCCAGCAGCTTAGTACCAAAAAAGGCAGATACGCAGTATTTT. Encoded protein: CASSLVPKKADTQYF. The complete variable domain, with remaining parts taken from reference TRBV11-2 and TRBJ2-3, reads EAGVAQSPRYKIIEKRQSVAFWCNPISGHATLYWYQQILGQGPKLLIQFQNNGVVDDSQLPKDRFSAERLKGVDSTLKIQPAKLEDSAVYLCASSLVPKKADTQYFGPGTRLTVL.

A few counts support this clone. V gene TRBV23-1 combines with J gene TRBJ2-2; D is undetermined. TRBV23-1 is an ORF, and what it does is uncertain. Trimming removed 6 bases from V and 5 bases from J, with 4 bases in between. The CDR3 sequence is 11 residues long. For the CDR3, the DNA is TGCGCCAGCAGCAGTACCGGGGAGCTGTTTTTT. It specifies CASSSTGELFF.

This chain connects TRBV6-5 to TRBJ2-7; 8 nucleotides match TRBD2. Germline V gene data show CDR1 as MNHEY and CDR2 as SVGAGI. CDR3 size: 16 residues. With V trimmed by 1 base and J by 6 bases, 11 bases remained unmatched. CDR3 amino acids: CASSYLNGGAGLEQYF. The CDR3 region has the DNA TGTGCCAGCAGTTACTTGAACGGGGGGGCCGGTCTCGAGCAGTACTTC.

This clone has only one observation. The CDR3 DNA reads as TGTGCCACCCCGCAGGGGGACACCGGGGAGCTGTTTTTT. This codes for CATPQGDTGELFF. The chain joins TRBV7-9 to TRBJ2-2, with TRBD1 matching over 7 bases. This CDR3 has 13 residues. Germline V gene lookup returns CDR1 SEHNR and CDR2 FQNEAQ (reference sequence). J was trimmed by 3 bases and V by 10 bases; bases with no gene match: 5.

This clone occurred a few times. As DNA, the CDR3 is TGTGCCAGCAGCTTAATGGGGGACACTGAAGCTTTCTTT. This gives the protein CASSLMGDTEAFF. This chain connects TRBV7-3 to TRBJ1-1, with D perhaps matching TRBD1 (5 bases). Trimming cost V 1 base and J 3 bases, with 6 bases left between them. The CDR3 is 13 residues long. Germline V CDR1 and CDR2: SGHTA, FQGTGA.